A selection of T cell receptor beta chains follows, all from one sample in a study of OX40 agonist ivuxolimab in advanced cancers. Sequencing was performed with immunoSEQ multiplex PCR; in TCRdb, only in-frame clones are kept and a portion is missing. The sample holds tens of thousands of clones, around nine tenths seen once. Sequences were derived from CD4+ or CD8+ T cells sorted from blood, sampled in a trial of the OX40 agonist ivuxolimab. All receptors come from an adult with an advanced solid tumor such as melanoma, head and neck, liver or kidney cancer. Both conserved end residues are trimmed from each CDR3. Fields, in order: J gene, V gene, D gene, CDR3 protein. The D gene is left open where the match is weak.

J: TRBJ1-5; V: TRBV2; D: NA; CDR3: ASSWAAGKNQPQH
J: TRBJ2-5; V: TRBV23-1; D: TRBD1; CDR3: ASSQPKPTGTGQRETQY
J: TRBJ1-2; V: TRBV19; D: TRBD1; CDR3: ASSMEPGQVLRGYT
J: TRBJ1-1; V: TRBV5-1; D: NA; CDR3: ASSLNDRPGAF
J: TRBJ2-1; V: TRBV9; D: TRBD2; CDR3: ASSVVGGRGTNEQF
J: TRBJ2-5; V: TRBV2; D: NA; CDR3: ASREDGTRY
J: TRBJ2-2; V: TRBV13; D: TRBD1; CDR3: ASSPDRGSSGELF
J: TRBJ1-3; V: TRBV19; D: NA; CDR3: ASITGNTIY
J: TRBJ2-1; V: TRBV19; D: TRBD2; CDR3: ASSMRGFLHEQF
J: TRBJ2-1; V: TRBV5-1; D: TRBD1; CDR3: ASSWLPGQEDNEQF
J: TRBJ2-5; V: TRBV7-7; D: TRBD2; CDR3: ASSPRTSGGGGETQY
J: TRBJ2-1; V: TRBV28; D: NA; CDR3: ASSSGTTFQF
J: TRBJ2-3; V: TRBV14; D: TRBD1; CDR3: ASSQQQGSTDTQY